The clone carrying this T cell receptor (beta chain) was counted only a few times. These data belong to a study of blood T cell repertoires in COVID-19. Assay used: immunoSEQ multiplex PCR; TCRdb lists only in-frame clones, some missing. This table has about 190,000 clones, less than 90% appearing once. Sequencing input: peripheral blood. This clonotype was obtained from a man aged 30 to 45 with acute or convalescent COVID-19.

The CDR3, as DNA: TGTGCCAGCAGTGAAGCAGGGGGGGGACAGCCCCAGCATTTT. This sequence encodes CASSEAGGGQPQHF. This sequence joins TRBV6-1 and TRBJ1-5; tentatively, D is TRBD1 (6 bases). The CDR3 spans 14 residues. V dropped 0 bases and J dropped 7 bases, with 10 bases sitting between them. Germline V lookup: CDR1 MNHNS, CDR2 SASEGT.